This T cell receptor (beta chain) emerged from a study of metastatic and nonmetastatic thyroid tumors. Study details: Malignant and benign thyroid patients had repertoires compared in peripheral blood and tumor or nodule tissue.

Per the study methods: Clinicopathological groups of papillary thyroid cancer showed CDR3 differences that were used to build a distant-metastasis classifier. TCRdb re-called clones from the PCR reads using MiXCR. The V and J calls and clone size are TCRdb's, not the authors'. The table shows roughly 24,000 clones, with under 25% occurring only once. Patients had received no treatment of any kind before thyroid surgery. A single count supports this clone. Sequencing was carried out using blood. This TCR was recovered from a male donor with papillary thyroid cancer or a benign thyroid nodule (not recorded which). Some clones in this sample may be carry-over from other donors' samples.

Written as DNA, the CDR3 is TGTGCCAGCAGCTTAGAACCCTCGGGCACCGGGGAGCTGTTTTTT. Translated, it gives CASSLEPSGTGELFF. The chain combines TRBV11-2 with TRBJ2-2, with D uncertain. CDR1 and CDR2 (germline): SGHAT, FQNNGV. V lost 0 bases, J lost 4 bases, and 9 bases lay in between. The CDR3 runs to 15 residues.